Below are 19 T cell receptor beta chains sequenced from a single sample in a study of cytomegalovirus exposure and HLA in healthy donors. The PCR used 60 Vbeta and 13 Jbeta primers. Some clones are missing from TCRdb's copy, which holds only in-frame ones; the method was immunoSEQ multiplex PCR. The sample contains around 100,000 clones, under 80% of which appear only once. What was sequenced was PBMCs. The receptors come from a woman aged 40 to 55 in good health and CMV-seropositive.

The rearrangement links TRBV7-2 to TRBJ1-4; TRBD1 matches at 7 bases. The CDR3 spans 15 residues. V lost 5 bases to trimming and J lost 4 bases; unmatched junction nucleotides: 7. CDR1 is SGHTA and CDR2 is FQGNSA in the germline V gene. CDR3 bases: TGTGCCAGCAGCAAACATACAGGGGATAATGAAAAACTGTTTTTT. Translating gives CASSKHTGDNEKLFF.

As DNA, the CDR3 is TGTGCCAGCAGTCTCCGGGACACATTAAACTACGAGCAGTACTTC. It specifies CASSLRDTLNYEQYF. The chain combines TRBV11-1 with TRBJ2-7, with D tentatively TRBD1 (6 bases). Deletions cut 6 bases from V and 3 bases from J, with 18 bases between. Per germline, CDR1 SGHAT and CDR2 FQDESV (reference sequence). The CDR3 has 15 residues.

V gene TRBV7-8 combines with J gene TRBJ1-4; no definite D call. The V end was cut by 0 bases, the J end by 2 bases, with 13 bases between. The CDR3 length is 17 residues. Germline V gives CDR1 SGHVS, CDR2 FQNEAQ. CDR3 nucleotide sequence: TGTGCCAGCAGCTTAGCTTTCTGGGCCACGACTAATGAAAAACTGTTTTTT. Translating gives CASSLAFWATTNEKLFF.

The rearrangement links TRBV4-1 to TRBJ2-7; maybe TRBD2 (7 bases). V was cut by 1 base and J by 3 bases, with 13 bases left in between. The CDR3 extends over 15 amino acids. Germline values: CDR1 MGHRA, CDR2 YSYEKL. CDR3 DNA: TGCGCCAGCAGCCAAGGGGGGGGGCGCCGCTACGAGCAGTACTTC. It codes for CASSQGGGRRYEQYF.

This chain links TRBV4-2 with TRBJ1-1; tentatively, D is TRBD1 (6 bases). CDR1 is LGHNA, CDR2 YNFKEQ, per germline. With 0 bases removed from V and 1 base from J, the gap between germline ends came to 9 bases. The CDR3 is made up of 15 amino acids. CDR3 protein: CASSQEGQTNTEAFF. As DNA, the CDR3 is TGTGCCAGCAGCCAAGAGGGACAAACGAACACTGAAGCTTTCTTT.

The V call is TRBV2, the J call TRBJ1-3; D is possibly TRBD1 (5 bases). The CDR3 has 15 amino acids. Trimming cost V 8 bases and J 1 base, with 15 bases left between them. Germline-derived CDR1 and CDR2 are SNHLY and FYNNEI. This chain's CDR3 is CASGPPGSSGNTIYF. The CDR3 region has the DNA TGTGCCAGCGGGCCCCCAGGGTCGTCTGGAAACACCATATATTTT.

This clone turned up a few times. CDR3 DNA sequence: TGTGCCAGCAATAGGAGGGTTGGAGAGACCCAGTACTTC. This translates into CASNRRVGETQYF. The V and J genes are TRBV6-1 and TRBJ2-5; possibly TRBD2 for D (6 bases). The CDR3 runs to 13 residues. Trimming removed 7 bases from V and 4 bases from J, with 13 bases in between. CDR1 is MNHNS and CDR2 is SASEGT in the germline V gene.

This chain uses TRBV18 with TRBJ2-5, with 8 bases lining up with TRBD1. This CDR3 has 16 amino acids. Germline CDR1 KGHSH, CDR2 LQKENI. The junction had 9 bases not matched to a gene; V was cut back by 4 bases and J by 2 bases. The CDR3 nucleotides read TGTGCCAGCTCACGGCCGGACAGGGTGGGGCAAGAGACCCAGTACTTC. Translated: CASSRPDRVGQETQYF.

This CDR3 is CASSMGTGANSNQPQHF. CDR3 bases: TGTGCCAGTAGTATGGGGACAGGGGCGAATAGCAATCAGCCCCAGCATTTT. The chain carries TRBV19 and TRBJ1-5, with 10 bases identical to TRBD1. The CDR3 has 17 residues. Germline assignment: CDR1 LNHDA and CDR2 SQIVND (reference sequence). Trimming removed 3 bases from V and 0 bases from J; junction bases left unmatched: 5. The full variable domain, in which reference TRBV19 and TRBJ1-5 provide the parts outside the CDR3, is DGGITQSPKYLFRKEGQNVTLSCEQNLNHDAMYWYRQDPGQGLRLIYYSQIVNDFQKGDIAEGYSVSREKKESFPLTVTSAQKNPTAFYLCASSMGTGANSNQPQHFGDGTRLSIL.

This clone was counted only a few times. The V call is TRBV30, the J call TRBJ1-5; 7 bases line up with TRBD1. The CDR3 runs to 14 residues. Germline values: CDR1 GTSNPN, CDR2 SVGIG (reference sequence). The trim removed 5 bases at V and 0 bases at J, leaving 4 bases unmatched. The CDR3 region has the DNA TGTGCCTGGGGGACAGAAAATAGCAATCAGCCCCAGCATTTT. Protein sequence: CAWGTENSNQPQHF. Full variable domain (missing parts from reference TRBV30 and TRBJ1-5): SQTIHQWPATLVQPVGSPLSLECTVEGTSNPNLYWYRQAAGRGLQLLFYSVGIGQISSEVPQNLSASRPQDRQFILSSKKLLLSDSGFYLCAWGTENSNQPQHFGDGTRLSIL.

The chain employs TRBV11-3 and TRBJ2-7; D is unclear. V was cut by 1 base and J by 4 bases, with 2 bases left in between. The CDR3 runs 11 residues. In germline, CDR1 is SGHNT, CDR2 YENEEA. The CDR3, as DNA: TGTGCCAGCAGCTTAGTATACGAGCAGTACTTC. It encodes CASSLVYEQYF.

This clone was observed a single time. This chain links TRBV6-1 with TRBJ2-2; D uncertain. V was pared by 1 base and J by 8 bases, with 8 bases between. CDR3 length: 13 amino acids. CDR1 is MNHNS, CDR2 SASEGT, per germline. As DNA, the CDR3 is TGTGCCAGCAGTGAAGGAGAGGTTGGGGAGCTGTTTTTT. It is translated as CASSEGEVGELFF.

The genes are TRBV7-9 and TRBJ2-3, with no clear D. Germline V gene data show CDR1 as SEHNR and CDR2 as FQNEAQ (reference sequence). The length of the CDR3 is 13 residues. The ends were cut back, 4 bases at V and 10 bases at J, with 15 bases in the middle. The CDR3, as DNA: TGTGCCAGCAGCTCCCCGTTTGCAGGTGCGCAGTATTTT. Its translation is CASSSPFAGAQYF.

This clone appeared a few times. This chain connects TRBV30 to TRBJ1-1, with D perhaps TRBD1 (5 bases). The V gene's germline CDR1 is GTSNPN and CDR2 SVGIG (reference sequence). V shed 4 bases and J shed 1 base, with 10 bases lying between them. CDR3 length equals 13 residues. CDR3 sequence reads: CAWTRQRNTEAFF. As DNA, the CDR3 is TGTGCCTGGACTAGACAGAGGAACACTGAAGCTTTCTTT. The complete variable domain, with remaining parts taken from reference TRBV30 and TRBJ1-1, reads SQTIHQWPATLVQPVGSPLSLECTVEGTSNPNLYWYRQAAGRGLQLLFYSVGIGQISSEVPQNLSASRPQDRQFILSSKKLLLSDSGFYLCAWTRQRNTEAFFGQGTRLTVV.

A few counts support this clone. The chain combines TRBV2 with TRBJ2-7; D is unclear. The CDR3 contains 11 residues. Germline loops: CDR1 SNHLY, CDR2 FYNNEI. V lost 5 bases and J 4 bases, leaving 6 bases between the germline ends. The CDR3 DNA follows: TGTGCCAGCAGTCCCGGGTACGAGCAGTACTTC. Its protein is CASSPGYEQYF.

This chain links TRBV4-3 with TRBJ1-1, with D possibly being TRBD1 (6 bases). This CDR3 is built from 14 residues. Trimming took off 3 bases at V and 1 base at J, with 9 bases between the two ends. CDR1 and CDR2 (germline): LGHNA, YSLEER. The CDR3 DNA follows: TGCGCCAGCAGCCACCTGGGACAGAACACTGAAGCTTTCTTT. This encodes CASSHLGQNTEAFF.

The rearrangement uses TRBV5-8 and TRBJ2-2; TRBD2 aligns across 7 bases. The CDR3 sequence is 18 residues long. In germline, CDR1 is SGHTS, CDR2 YDEGEE. V shed 0 bases, J shed 0 bases, and the junction held 8 bases outside the gene matches. CDR3 protein: CASSLDPAGSANTGELFF. Written as DNA, the CDR3 is TGTGCCAGCAGCTTGGATCCAGCGGGATCCGCGAACACCGGGGAGCTGTTTTTT.

CDR3 sequence (DNA): TGTGCCAGCGAGGACACCAGCTCTGGAAACACCATATATTTT. Amino acids: CASEDTSSGNTIYF. V usage is TRBV11-3 and J usage is TRBJ1-3, with a weak D call TRBD1 (5 bases). Looked up from germline, CDR1 is SGHNT and CDR2 is YENEEA. The length of the CDR3 is 14 residues. Trimming stripped 8 bases from V and 0 bases from J, with 11 bases between.

In regard to this clone: Germline is not matched at one junction end, which may reflect a read error. The genes are TRBV18 and TRBJ2-2, with D possibly matching TRBD2 (5 bases). This CDR3 has 13 amino acids. CDR1 and CDR2 from the germline V gene are KGHSH and LQKENI. CDR3 DNA sequence: TGTGCCAGCTCACAGGCATGGGCCGGGGAGTTGTTTTTT. Protein sequence: CASSQAWAGELFF. The complete variable domain, with remaining parts taken from reference TRBV18 and TRBJ2-2, reads NAGVMQNPRHLVRRRGQEARLRCSPMKGHSHVYWYRQLPEEGLKFMVYLQKENIIDESGMPKERFSAEFPKEGPSILRIQQVVRGDSAAYFCASSQAWAGELFFGEGSRLTVL.